This is a list of T cell receptor beta chains from one sample in a study of shared clonotypes between healthy human individuals. Assay: immunoSEQ multiplex PCR; the TCRdb copy retains only in-frame clones and omits some. Of 1 million to 1.3 million clones listed, about four fifths are singletons. The sequencing sample was made of memory CD4+ T cells from PBMCs. These receptors all stem from a man aged 18 to 29 in good health. Some clones in this sample may be carry-over from other donors' samples. CDR3s include the opening cysteine and the closing phenylalanine or tryptophan. The D gene is left open where the match is weak. Part of the rows lack a size; the others show once, few, many or a class for expanded clones.

j_call v_call d_call cdr3_length clone_size cdr3_nt cdr3_aa
TRBJ2-1 TRBV5-1 NA 16 NA TGCGCCAGCAGCTGGGGGACTGGCGCCTCCTACAATGAGCAGTTCTTC CASSWGTGASYNEQFF
TRBJ2-7 TRBV15 NA 14 NA TGTGCCACCAGCAAGGGGCAGACGAATTACGAGCAGTACTTC CATSKGQTNYEQYF
TRBJ1-6 TRBV7-2 NA 15 NA TGTGCCAGCAGTCCCCCCGAGGGTGTAGGGTCACCCCTCCACTTT CASSPPEGVGSPLHF
TRBJ1-1 TRBV11-2 NA 14 NA TGTGCCAGCAGCTTACTTCAGCTGGGAGTTGAAGCTTTCTTT CASSLLQLGVEAFF
TRBJ1-1 TRBV30 NA 12 NA TGTGCCTGGACCCAAGGTGGCACTGAAGCTTTCTTT CAWTQGGTEAFF
TRBJ2-3 TRBV7-8 NA 15 NA TGTGCCAGCAGCTTAGATCAGGGAGAGTCAGATACGCAGTATTTT CASSLDQGESDTQYF
TRBJ1-4 TRBV6-5 NA 14 NA TGTGCCAGCAGTTACGGGGGGCCTAATGAAAAACTGTTTTTT CASSYGGPNEKLFF
TRBJ2-3 TRBV4-3 NA 14 NA TGCGCCAGCAGCCAAGGACTAACCACAGATACGCAGTATTTT CASSQGLTTDTQYF
TRBJ2-1 TRBV2 TRBD2 12 NA TGTGCCAGCAAACGACTAGCGGAGAAGCAGTTCTTC CASKRLAEKQFF
TRBJ2-2 TRBV5-4 NA 15 few TGTGCCAGCAGCTTGGGGGTCTCGAACACCGGGGAGCTGTTTTTT CASSLGVSNTGELFF
TRBJ2-7 TRBV11-2 TRBD1 14 NA TGTGCCAGCAGCAGGACAGGATTCTCCTACGAGCAGTACTTC CASSRTGFSYEQYF
TRBJ1-6 TRBV18 NA 17 few TGTGCCAGCTCACCATGGGAATTCGGACAGCGGGGCTCACCCCTCCACTTT CASSPWEFGQRGSPLHF
TRBJ2-1 TRBV7-3 NA 12 once TGTGCCAGCAGTAGCGGACTCGATGAGCAGTTCTTC CASSSGLDEQFF
TRBJ2-1 TRBV29-1 NA 15 many TGCAGCGTTGAAGGGGTACAATCGATTGGCAATGAGCAGTTCTTC CSVEGVQSIGNEQFF
TRBJ2-5 TRBV2 TRBD2 14 NA TGTGCCAGGCTACTAGCGGAAAACCAAGAGACCCAGTACTTC CARLLAENQETQYF
TRBJ2-7 TRBV6-1 NA 13 NA TGTGCCAGCAGTGAAGCGCCACCGCTTGTGCAGTACTTC CASSEAPPLVQYF
TRBJ2-2 TRBV5-4 NA 12 NA TGTGCCAGCAGCTTGGAGTCCCAGCGGCTGTTTTTT CASSLESQRLFF
TRBJ1-5 TRBV15 NA 14 few TGTGCCACCAGCAGACAAAGGGGGGGTCAGCCCCAGCATTTT CATSRQRGGQPQHF
TRBJ1-2 TRBV7-7 NA 13 once TGTGCCAGCAGCTTACCAGGGAACTATGGCTACACCTTC CASSLPGNYGYTF
TRBJ2-7 TRBV6-5 NA 11 NA TGTGCCAGCAGTTCCGTTTACGAGCAGTACTTC CASSSVYEQYF
TRBJ2-5 TRBV18 NA 16 NA TGTGCCAGCTCACCGGCCGGCAGGGGCCATCAAGAGACCCAGTACTTC CASSPAGRGHQETQYF
TRBJ2-7 TRBV5-6 NA 13 NA TGTGCCAGCAGCTTGGCGGGGGTCAACGAGCAGTACTTC CASSLAGVNEQYF
TRBJ1-5 TRBV28 NA 14 once TGTGCCAGCAGTTCCCCGGGGGGGAACCAGCCCCAGCATTTT CASSSPGGNQPQHF
TRBJ2-7 TRBV4-1 TRBD2 15 NA TGCGCCAGCAGCCAGGCCGGGACTACGTCCTACGAGCAGTACTTC CASSQAGTTSYEQYF
TRBJ1-1 TRBV27 NA 13 NA TGTGCCAGCAGTTTATCTGAGAGGACGGCAGCTTTCTTT CASSLSERTAAFF
TRBJ2-5 TRBV6-5 NA 14 few TGTGCCAGCAGTTACTCCGGGACCCCCGGGACGGAGTACTTC CASSYSGTPGTEYF
TRBJ2-2 TRBV7-3 TRBD1 14 NA TGTGCCAGCAGCGTCTCACAGGGGTCCGGGGAGCTGTTTTTT CASSVSQGSGELFF
TRBJ1-1 TRBV28 NA 15 few TGTGCCAGCAGTTTGATTGAACAGAGCAAGTTTGAAGCTTTCTTT CASSLIEQSKFEAFF
TRBJ2-6 TRBV10-3 TRBD1 15 NA TGTGCCACCCGACAGGGGGCCTCTGGGGCCAACGTCCTGACTTTC CATRQGASGANVLTF
TRBJ2-7 TRBV28 TRBD2 13 NA TGCGGAAATTGCGGGAGGGCCCACTACGAGCAGTACTTC CGNCGRAHYEQYF
TRBJ1-5 TRBV20-1 TRBD1 11 NA TGCAGTGCTAGAGATGACAGGGGACAGCATTTT CSARDDRGQHF
TRBJ2-5 TRBV6-6 NA 15 NA TGTGCCAGCAGGCCCTACTGGACGGGGCAAGAGACCCAGTACTTC CASRPYWTGQETQYF
TRBJ2-1 TRBV5-1 NA 11 NA TGCGCCAGCAGCGAATACAATGAGCAGTTCTTC CASSEYNEQFF
TRBJ2-5 TRBV5-1 NA 14 NA TGCGCCAGCAGCACCAGGGCTACCCAAGAGACCCAGTACTTC CASSTRATQETQYF
TRBJ2-7 TRBV20-1 NA 11 NA TGCAGCAGCCCCGTTCTTTACGAGCAGTACTTC CSSPVLYEQYF
TRBJ1-1 TRBV5-1 NA 13 NA TGCGCCAGCAGCTCGCTCCCGAACACTGAAGCTTTCTTT CASSSLPNTEAFF
TRBJ2-7 TRBV28 TRBD1 15 once TGTGCCAGCAGTTCCCCCGGACAGGGGGCTAATGAGCAGTACTTC CASSSPGQGANEQYF
TRBJ1-2 TRBV2 NA 16 once TGTGCCAGCAGTCCCCAGGGTGCAGGGGACTTTGGTGGCTACACCTTC CASSPQGAGDFGGYTF
TRBJ2-7 TRBV29-1 TRBD1 13 NA TGCAGCGTAGAAAGGGACAGCGGCTACGAGCAGTACTTC CSVERDSGYEQYF
TRBJ2-5 TRBV4-3 NA 13 NA TGCGCCAGCAGCCAGTCCAGACAAGAGACCCAGTACTTC CASSQSRQETQYF
TRBJ2-2 TRBV28 NA 14 NA TGTGCCAGCAAGTTGGGAGGGAACACCGGGGAGCTGTTTTTT CASKLGGNTGELFF
TRBJ1-2 TRBV28 TRBD1 13 NA TGTGCCAGCATTACAGGACAGGGGCAGGGCTACACCTTC CASITGQGQGYTF
TRBJ2-5 TRBV5-1 NA 14 NA TGCGCCAGCAGCAACTACGGGGAAGGAGAGACCCAGTACTTC CASSNYGEGETQYF
TRBJ1-1 TRBV30 NA 13 NA TGTGCCTGGAGTGCGAACAGGAAAGGTGGAGCTTTCTTT CAWSANRKGGAFF
TRBJ2-7 TRBV7-2 NA 13 NA TGTGCCAGCCGACCTGACAGATCCTACGAGCAGTACTTC CASRPDRSYEQYF
TRBJ1-3 TRBV9 NA 16 NA TGTGCCAGCAGCGTAGAGTTGTCCGGGGTCGGAAACACCATATATTTT CASSVELSGVGNTIYF
TRBJ1-5 TRBV2 NA 15 NA TGTGCCAGCAGTGAAGGCAAGGGGGGCAATCAGCCCCAGCATTTT CASSEGKGGNQPQHF
TRBJ1-2 TRBV30 NA 12 NA TGTGCCTGGAGTGCAGGGAACTATGGCTACACCTTC CAWSAGNYGYTF
TRBJ2-7 TRBV9 TRBD1 14 NA TGTGCCAGCAGCTACGGACAGGGGTCCTACGAGCAGTACTTC CASSYGQGSYEQYF
TRBJ2-1 TRBV6-1 NA 17 NA TGTGCCAGCAGTGAAGCCCCCGCCCGTAGCTCCTACAATGAGCAGTTCTTC CASSEAPARSSYNEQFF
TRBJ2-5 TRBV5-1 NA 12 NA TGCGCCAGCAGCTTGGTGGAAGAGACCCAGTACTTC CASSLVEETQYF
TRBJ2-1 TRBV20-1 NA 11 once TGCAGTGCTGGGACTGCCGATGAGCAGTTCTTC CSAGTADEQFF
TRBJ1-1 TRBV14 NA 15 NA TGTGCCAGCAGCCAAGATCATCGGCCGAACACTGAAGCTTTCTTT CASSQDHRPNTEAFF
TRBJ2-7 TRBV2 TRBD1 13 NA TGTGCCAGCACCTTGGACAGGGAATACGAGCAGTACTTC CASTLDREYEQYF
TRBJ1-3 TRBV5-1 TRBD1 16 NA TGCGCCAGCAGCGGTCCAGGGGGCGCGATCGGAAACACCATATATTTT CASSGPGGAIGNTIYF
TRBJ2-3 TRBV5-1 NA 14 NA TGCGCCAGCAGCTTGGGCCGGGACAAAAATACGCAGTATTTT CASSLGRDKNTQYF
TRBJ2-7 TRBV5-5 NA 15 NA TGTGCCAGCAGCCCGGGGGGACAGGTTCACTACGAGCAGTACTTC CASSPGGQVHYEQYF
TRBJ1-2 TRBV7-2 NA 17 NA TGTGCCAGCAGCCATCGGGATCTCAGGGGCGTCCTAGCTGGCTACACCTTC CASSHRDLRGVLAGYTF
TRBJ2-3 TRBV18 NA 11 NA TGTGCCAGCTCCACCCCCACGGACAGCATATTT CASSTPTDSIF